This T cell receptor (beta chain) was captured in a study of blood T cell repertoires in COVID-19. Across the study: Samples representing acute and convalescent COVID-19 were sourced from the United States, Italy and Spain.

Those enrolled, adults aged roughly 18 to 89 years, came from 25 or so US areas. V shed 6 bases, J shed 5 bases, and the junction held 8 bases outside the gene matches. Germline CDR1 MNHEY, CDR2 SVGAGI. This CDR3 spans 15 amino acids. Here immunoSEQ multiplex PCR was the method, and the copy in TCRdb shows in-frame clones only, minus some. The top ten clones hold about 2% of a sample with about 480,000 clones, 70% to 90% of them seen once. The TCR originated in a woman aged 18-29 years with acute COVID-19. The chain carries TRBV6-5 and TRBJ2-1; 9 bases are a match to TRBD1. Input material: PBMCs or T cells enriched from blood (not recorded which). The CDR3 sequence: CASRRTGGENNEQFF. The CDR3 bases are TGTGCCAGCAGGAGAACAGGGGGCGAGAACAATGAGCAGTTCTTC.